This paragraph covers one T cell receptor beta chain sequence. This CDR3 has 15 amino acids. CDR1 and CDR2 (germline): SGDLS, YYNGEE. Trimming took 0 bases from V and 3 from J; bases not matched to a gene: 4. These data originate in a study of blood T cell repertoires in COVID-19. Overall study context: T cells, B-cell-depleted T cells, or PBMCs provided the cDNA or gDNA that served as material.

Enrollment of patients from Seattle took place during active infection, with longitudinal follow-up. TCRdb's table, derived via immunoSEQ multiplex PCR, lists solely in-frame clones and lacks some. The sample has 70,000 to 90,000 clones, 85% seen once. Sequenced sample: peripheral blood. The gene calls are TRBV9 and TRBJ2-3, with TRBD2 matching 7 bases. This TCR came from a man between 50 and 59 years old with COVID-19, enrolled during active disease. The CDR3 loop is CASSVAGGGTDTQYF. CDR3 in DNA: TGTGCCAGCAGCGTAGCGGGAGGAGGGACAGATACGCAGTATTTT.